Given below is one T cell receptor beta chain in context. These data belong to a study of blood T cell repertoires in COVID-19. The data were produced by immunoSEQ multiplex PCR, yet TCRdb's version contains in-frame clones alone and is incomplete. The sample lists around 160,000 clones, roughly 84% occurring once. Participants were placed into cohorts based on the clinical history they reported. Exposed enrollees encountered a COVID-19 case at some point within 2 weeks before study entry. V gave up 4 bases and J gave up 8 bases, with 9 bases separating them. There are 12 residues in the CDR3. Germline CDR1 LGHDT, CDR2 YNNKEL (reference sequence).

The clonotype originates from a woman in her 50s who had been exposed to COVID-19. The chain couples TRBV3-1 (or the pseudogene TRBV3-2) to TRBJ2-1; D is unresolved. The sequencing input was PBMCs or T cells enriched from blood (not recorded which). The CDR3 protein is CASSPRTDEQFF. The CDR3 nucleotides read TGTGCCAGCAGCCCCCGTACAGATGAGCAGTTCTTC.